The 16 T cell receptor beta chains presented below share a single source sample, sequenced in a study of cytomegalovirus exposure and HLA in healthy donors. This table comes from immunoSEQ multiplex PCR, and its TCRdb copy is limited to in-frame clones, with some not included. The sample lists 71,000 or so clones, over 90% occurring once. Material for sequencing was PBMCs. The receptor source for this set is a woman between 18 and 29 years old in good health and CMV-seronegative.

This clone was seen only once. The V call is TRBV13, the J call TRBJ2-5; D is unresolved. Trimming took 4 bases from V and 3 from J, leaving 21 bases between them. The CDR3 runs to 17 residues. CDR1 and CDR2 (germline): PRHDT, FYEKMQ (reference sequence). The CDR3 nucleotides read TGTGCCAGCAGCTATTATCTAACGCACACGGGTGAAGAGACCCAGTACTTC. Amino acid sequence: CASSYYLTHTGEETQYF.

CDR3 sequence (DNA): TGTGCCAGCTCGCCGGGACAGGCCCCCAATTCACCCCTCCACTTT. Translated: CASSPGQAPNSPLHF. The genes are TRBV18 and TRBJ1-6, with 8 bases that match TRBD1. V trimming: 6 bases; J trimming: 7 bases; junction bases outside the gene matches: 8. Germline lookup yields CDR1 KGHSH and CDR2 LQKENI. The CDR3 extends over 15 amino acids.

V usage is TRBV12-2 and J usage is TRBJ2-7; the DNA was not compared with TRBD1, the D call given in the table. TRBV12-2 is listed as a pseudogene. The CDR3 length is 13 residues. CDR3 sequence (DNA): TGTGCAAGTCGCTCCGACAGGGGGTACGAGCAGTACTTC. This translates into CASRSDRGYEQYF.

CDR3 residues: CASSRGQGYEQYF. CDR3 in DNA: TGTGCCAGCAGCAGAGGACAGGGCTACGAGCAGTACTTC. The chain has TRBV7-8 and TRBJ2-7, with TRBD1 matching over 8 bases. Per germline, CDR1 SGHVS and CDR2 FQNEAQ. After removal of 5 bases from V and 3 bases from J, the junction contained 3 bases not matched to a gene. The CDR3 totals 13 residues.

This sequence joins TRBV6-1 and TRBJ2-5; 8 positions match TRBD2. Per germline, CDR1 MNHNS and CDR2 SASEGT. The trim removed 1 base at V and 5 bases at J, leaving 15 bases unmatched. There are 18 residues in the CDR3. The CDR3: CASSEEELAASERETQYF. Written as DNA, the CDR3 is TGTGCCAGCAGTGAAGAGGAACTAGCGGCTTCGGAGAGGGAGACCCAGTACTTC.

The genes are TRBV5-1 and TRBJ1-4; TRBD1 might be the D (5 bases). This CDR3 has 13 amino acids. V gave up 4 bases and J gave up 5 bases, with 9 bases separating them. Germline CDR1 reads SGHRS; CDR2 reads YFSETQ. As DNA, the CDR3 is TGCGCCAGCAGCCCCCGACAGAATGAAAAACTGTTTTTT. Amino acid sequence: CASSPRQNEKLFF.

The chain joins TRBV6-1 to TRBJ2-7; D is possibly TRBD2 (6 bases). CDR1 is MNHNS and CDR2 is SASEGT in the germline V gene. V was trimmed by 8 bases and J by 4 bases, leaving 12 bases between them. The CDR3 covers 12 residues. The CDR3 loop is CASGRAGYEQYF. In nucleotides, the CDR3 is TGTGCCAGCGGAAGGGCGGGATACGAGCAGTACTTC.

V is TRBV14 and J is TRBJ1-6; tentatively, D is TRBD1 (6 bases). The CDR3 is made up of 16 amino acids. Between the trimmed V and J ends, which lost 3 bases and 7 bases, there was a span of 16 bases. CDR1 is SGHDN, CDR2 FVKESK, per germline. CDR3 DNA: TGTGCCAGCAGCCAGCTCCGGGACATATTAAATTCACCCCTCCACTTT. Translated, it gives CASSQLRDILNSPLHF.

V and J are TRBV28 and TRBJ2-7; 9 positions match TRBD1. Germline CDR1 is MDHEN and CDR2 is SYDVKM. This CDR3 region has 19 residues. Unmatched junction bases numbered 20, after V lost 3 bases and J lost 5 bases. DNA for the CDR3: TGTGCCAGCAGTTTCGCCCGGGACAGGGTAAAAAAGTCTATCGACGAGCAGTACTTC. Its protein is CASSFARDRVKKSIDEQYF.

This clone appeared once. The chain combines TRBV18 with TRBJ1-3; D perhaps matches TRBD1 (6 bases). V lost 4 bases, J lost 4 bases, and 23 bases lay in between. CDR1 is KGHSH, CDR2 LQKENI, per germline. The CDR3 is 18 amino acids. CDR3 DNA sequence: TGTGCCAGCTCACTGCGGGCAGGGGACCTAAACACCGGAAACACCATATATTTT. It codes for CASSLRAGDLNTGNTIYF.

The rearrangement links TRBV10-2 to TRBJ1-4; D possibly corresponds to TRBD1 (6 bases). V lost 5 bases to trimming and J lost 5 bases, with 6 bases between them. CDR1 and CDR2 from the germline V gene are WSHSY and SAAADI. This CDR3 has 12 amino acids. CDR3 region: CASSQGNEKLFF. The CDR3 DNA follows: TGCGCCAGCAGTCAGGGGAATGAAAAACTGTTTTTT.

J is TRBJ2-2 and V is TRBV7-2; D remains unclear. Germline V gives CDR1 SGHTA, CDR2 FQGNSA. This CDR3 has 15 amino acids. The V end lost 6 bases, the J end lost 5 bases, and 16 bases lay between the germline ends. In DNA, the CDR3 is TGTGCCAGCAGAGACACCGCCGAGTATACCGGGGAGCTGTTTTTT. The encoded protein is CASRDTAEYTGELFF.

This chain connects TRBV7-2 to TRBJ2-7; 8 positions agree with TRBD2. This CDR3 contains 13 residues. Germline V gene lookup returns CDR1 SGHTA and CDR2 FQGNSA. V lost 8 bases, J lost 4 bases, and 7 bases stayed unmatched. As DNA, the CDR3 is TGTGCCAGCGGCGGGAGGTTATGGTACGAGCAGTACTTC. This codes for CASGGRLWYEQYF.

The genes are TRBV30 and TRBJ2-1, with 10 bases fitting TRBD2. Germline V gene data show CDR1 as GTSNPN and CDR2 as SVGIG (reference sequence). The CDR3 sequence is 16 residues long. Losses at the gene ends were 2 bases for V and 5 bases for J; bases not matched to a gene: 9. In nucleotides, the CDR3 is TGTGCCTGGAGTCTTTGGACTAGCGGAGTACACAATGAGCAGTTCTTC. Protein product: CAWSLWTSGVHNEQFF.

The CDR3, as DNA: TGTGCCAGCAGCTTTGTGGGGGCGGACACCGGGGAGCTGTTTTTT. Protein: CASSFVGADTGELFF. The rearrangement links TRBV12-1 to TRBJ2-2; the table's D call TRBD1 went unverified against the DNA. TRBV12-1 is listed as a pseudogene. There are 15 residues in the CDR3.

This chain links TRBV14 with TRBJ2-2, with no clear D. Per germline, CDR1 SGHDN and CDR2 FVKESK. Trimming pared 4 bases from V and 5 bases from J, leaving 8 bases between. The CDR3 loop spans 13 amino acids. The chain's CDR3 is CASSPYDTGELFF. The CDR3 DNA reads TGTGCCAGCAGCCCCTATGATACCGGGGAGCTGTTTTTT.